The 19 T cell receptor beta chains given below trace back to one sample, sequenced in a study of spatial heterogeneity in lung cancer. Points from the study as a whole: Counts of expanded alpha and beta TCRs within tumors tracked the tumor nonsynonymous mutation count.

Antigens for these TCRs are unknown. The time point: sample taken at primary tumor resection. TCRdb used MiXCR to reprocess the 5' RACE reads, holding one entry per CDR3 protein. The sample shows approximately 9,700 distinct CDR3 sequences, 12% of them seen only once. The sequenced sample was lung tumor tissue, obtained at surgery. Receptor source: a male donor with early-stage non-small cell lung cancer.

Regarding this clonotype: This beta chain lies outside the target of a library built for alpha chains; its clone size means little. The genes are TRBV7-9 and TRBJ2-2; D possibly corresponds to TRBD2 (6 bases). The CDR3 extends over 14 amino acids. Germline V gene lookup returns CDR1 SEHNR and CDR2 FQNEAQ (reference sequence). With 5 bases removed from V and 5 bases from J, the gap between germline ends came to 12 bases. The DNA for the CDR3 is TGTGCCAGCAGCCACCGGGGGAGGACCGGGGAGCTGTTTTTT. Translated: CASSHRGRTGELFF.

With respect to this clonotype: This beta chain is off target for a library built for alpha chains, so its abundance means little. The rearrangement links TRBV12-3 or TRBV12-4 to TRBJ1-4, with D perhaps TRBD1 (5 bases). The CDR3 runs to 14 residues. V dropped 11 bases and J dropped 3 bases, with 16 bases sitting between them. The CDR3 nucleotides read TGTGCCTCAAAAGGACAACAGCCTAATGAAAAACTGTTTTTT. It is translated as CASKGQQPNEKLFF.

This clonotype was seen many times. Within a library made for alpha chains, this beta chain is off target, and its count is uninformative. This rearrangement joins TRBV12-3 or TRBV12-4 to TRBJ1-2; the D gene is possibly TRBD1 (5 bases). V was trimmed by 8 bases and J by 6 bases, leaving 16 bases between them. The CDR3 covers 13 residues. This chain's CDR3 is CASAGLVPDGYTF. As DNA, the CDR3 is TGTGCCAGCGCGGGACTCGTTCCCGATGGCTACACCTTC.

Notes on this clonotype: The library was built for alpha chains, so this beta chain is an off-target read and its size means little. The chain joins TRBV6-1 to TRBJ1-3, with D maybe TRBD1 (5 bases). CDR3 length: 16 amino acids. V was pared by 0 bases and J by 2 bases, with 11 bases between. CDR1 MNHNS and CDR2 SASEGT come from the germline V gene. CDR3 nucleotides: TGTGCCAGCAGTGAAGCGCGGCCGGGACCTGGAAACACCATATATTTT. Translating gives CASSEARPGPGNTIYF.

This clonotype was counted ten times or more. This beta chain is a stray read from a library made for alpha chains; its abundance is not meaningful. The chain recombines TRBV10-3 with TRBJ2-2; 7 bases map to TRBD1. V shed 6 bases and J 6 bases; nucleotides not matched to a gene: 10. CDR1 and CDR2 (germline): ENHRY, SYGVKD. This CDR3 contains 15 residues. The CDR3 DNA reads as TGTGCCATCAGCCGATGGGATGACAGGGCCGGGGAGCTGTTTTTT. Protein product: CAISRWDDRAGELFF.

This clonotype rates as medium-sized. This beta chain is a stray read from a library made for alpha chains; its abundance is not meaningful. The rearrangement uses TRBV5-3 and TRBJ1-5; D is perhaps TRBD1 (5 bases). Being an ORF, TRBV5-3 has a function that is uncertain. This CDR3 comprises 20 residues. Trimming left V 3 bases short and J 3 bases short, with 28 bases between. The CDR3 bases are TGTGCCAGAAGCTCTATAGAGTCGTGTACGGCGACAGTCAACAATCAGCCCCAGCATTTT. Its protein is CARSSIESCTATVNNQPQHF.

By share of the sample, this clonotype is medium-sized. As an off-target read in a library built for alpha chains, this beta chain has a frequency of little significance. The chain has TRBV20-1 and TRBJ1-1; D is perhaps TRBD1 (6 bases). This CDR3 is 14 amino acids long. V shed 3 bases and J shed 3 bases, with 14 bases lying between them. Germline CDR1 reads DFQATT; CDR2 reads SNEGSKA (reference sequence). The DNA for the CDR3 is TGCAGTGCTAGTCGTCCGGGGGCCGACACTGAAGCTTTCTTT. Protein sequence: CSASRPGADTEAFF.

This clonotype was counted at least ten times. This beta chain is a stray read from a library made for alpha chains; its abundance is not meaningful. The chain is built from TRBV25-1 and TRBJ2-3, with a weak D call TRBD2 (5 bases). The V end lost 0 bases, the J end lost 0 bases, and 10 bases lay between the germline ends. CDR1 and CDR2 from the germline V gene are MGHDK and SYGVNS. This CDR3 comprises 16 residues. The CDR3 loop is CASSEYAGRSTDTQYF. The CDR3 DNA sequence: TGTGCCAGCAGTGAATATGCGGGCAGAAGCACAGATACGCAGTATTTT.

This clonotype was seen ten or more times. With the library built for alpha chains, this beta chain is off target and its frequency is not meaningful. The CDR3, as DNA: TGCGCCAGCAGCCCGGGACACCGGGACGTGTACGAGCAGTACTTC. It yields the protein CASSPGHRDVYEQYF. The rearrangement uses TRBV5-1 and TRBJ2-7; a weak D match, TRBD1 (6 bases). The germline V gene has CDR1 SGHRS and CDR2 YFSETQ. Deletions cut 4 bases from V and 4 bases from J, with 18 bases between. The CDR3 loop spans 15 amino acids.

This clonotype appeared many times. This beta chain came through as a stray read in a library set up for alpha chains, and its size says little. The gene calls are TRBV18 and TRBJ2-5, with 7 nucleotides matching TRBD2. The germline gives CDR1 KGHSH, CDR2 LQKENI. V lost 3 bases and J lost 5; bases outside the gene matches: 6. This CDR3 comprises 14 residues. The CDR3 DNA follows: TGTGCCAGCTCACCGGGACTACCTTGGGAGACCCAGTACTTC. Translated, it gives CASSPGLPWETQYF. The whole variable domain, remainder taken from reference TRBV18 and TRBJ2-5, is NAGVMQNPRHLVRRRGQEARLRCSPMKGHSHVYWYRQLPEEGLKFMVYLQKENIIDESGMPKERFSAEFPKEGPSILRIQQVVRGDSAAYFCASSPGLPWETQYFGPGTRLLVL.

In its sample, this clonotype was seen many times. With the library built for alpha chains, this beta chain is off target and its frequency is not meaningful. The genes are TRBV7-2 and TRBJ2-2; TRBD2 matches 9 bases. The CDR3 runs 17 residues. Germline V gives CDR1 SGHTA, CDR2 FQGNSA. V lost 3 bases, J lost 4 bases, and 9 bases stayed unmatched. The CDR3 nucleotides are TGTGCCAGCAGCTTTTTTTCAGCGGGAGGCGCCACCGGGGAGCTGTTTTTT. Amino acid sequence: CASSFFSAGGATGELFF.

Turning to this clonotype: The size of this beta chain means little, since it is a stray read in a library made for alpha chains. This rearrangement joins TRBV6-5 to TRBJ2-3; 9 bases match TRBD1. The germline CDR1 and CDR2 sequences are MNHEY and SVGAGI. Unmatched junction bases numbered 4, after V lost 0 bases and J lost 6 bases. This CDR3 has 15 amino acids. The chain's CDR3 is CASSYSRDRVDTQYF. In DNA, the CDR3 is TGTGCCAGCAGTTACTCCCGGGACAGGGTGGATACGCAGTATTTT.

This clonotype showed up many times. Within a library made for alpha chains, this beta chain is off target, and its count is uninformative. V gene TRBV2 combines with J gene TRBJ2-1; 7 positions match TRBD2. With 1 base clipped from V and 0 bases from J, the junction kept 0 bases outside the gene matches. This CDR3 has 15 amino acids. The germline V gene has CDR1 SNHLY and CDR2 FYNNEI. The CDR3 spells CASSEGGSSYNEQFF. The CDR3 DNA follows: TGTGCCAGCAGTGAAGGCGGGAGCTCCTACAATGAGCAGTTCTTC.

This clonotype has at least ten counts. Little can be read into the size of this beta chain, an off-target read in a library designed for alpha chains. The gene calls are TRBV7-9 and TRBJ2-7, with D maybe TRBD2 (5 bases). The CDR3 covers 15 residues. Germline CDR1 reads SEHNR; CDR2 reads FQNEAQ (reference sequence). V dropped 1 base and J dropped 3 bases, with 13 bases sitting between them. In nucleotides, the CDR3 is TGTGCCAGCAGCTTAGGACCCGGGAAAGACTACGAGCAGTACTTC. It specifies CASSLGPGKDYEQYF.

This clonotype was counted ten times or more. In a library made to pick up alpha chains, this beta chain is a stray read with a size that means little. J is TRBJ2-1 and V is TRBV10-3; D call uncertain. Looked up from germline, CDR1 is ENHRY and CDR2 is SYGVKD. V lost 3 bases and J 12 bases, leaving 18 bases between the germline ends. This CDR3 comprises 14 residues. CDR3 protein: CAISDVEESMRQFF. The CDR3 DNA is TGTGCCATCAGTGACGTAGAGGAATCAATGAGGCAGTTCTTC.

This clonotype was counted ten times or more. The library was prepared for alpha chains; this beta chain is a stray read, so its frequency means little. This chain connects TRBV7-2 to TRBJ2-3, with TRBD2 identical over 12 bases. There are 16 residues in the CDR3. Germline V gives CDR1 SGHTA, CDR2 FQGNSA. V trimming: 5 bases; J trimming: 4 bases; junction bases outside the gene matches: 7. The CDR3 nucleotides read TGTGCCAGCAGCCCACGACTAGCGGGAGCCGCAGATACGCAGTATTTT. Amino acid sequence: CASSPRLAGAADTQYF.

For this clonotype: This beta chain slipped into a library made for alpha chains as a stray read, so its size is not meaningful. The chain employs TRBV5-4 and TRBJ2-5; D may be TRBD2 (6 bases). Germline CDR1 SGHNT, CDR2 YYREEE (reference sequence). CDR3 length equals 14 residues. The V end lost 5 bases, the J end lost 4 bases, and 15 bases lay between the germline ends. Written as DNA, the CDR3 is TGTGCCAGCAGTTACCGCGGGGAAGGAGAGACCCAGTACTTC. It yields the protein CASSYRGEGETQYF.

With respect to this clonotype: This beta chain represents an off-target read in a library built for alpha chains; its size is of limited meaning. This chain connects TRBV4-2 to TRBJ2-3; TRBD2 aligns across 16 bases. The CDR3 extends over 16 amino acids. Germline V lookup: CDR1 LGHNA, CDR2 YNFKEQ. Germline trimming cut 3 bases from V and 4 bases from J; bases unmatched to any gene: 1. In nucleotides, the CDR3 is TGTGCCAGCAGCCAGGGACTAGCGGGAGGGCCAGATACGCAGTATTTT. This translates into CASSQGLAGGPDTQYF.

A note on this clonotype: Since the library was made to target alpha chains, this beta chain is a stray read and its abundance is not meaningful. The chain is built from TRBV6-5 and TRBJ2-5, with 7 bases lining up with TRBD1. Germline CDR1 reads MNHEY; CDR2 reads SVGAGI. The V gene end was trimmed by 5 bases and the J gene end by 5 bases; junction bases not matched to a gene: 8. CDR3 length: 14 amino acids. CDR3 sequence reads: CASSQPDRVETQYF. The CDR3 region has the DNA TGTGCCAGCAGTCAACCCGACAGGGTGGAGACCCAGTACTTC.